This T cell receptor (beta chain) was documented in a study of shared clonotypes between healthy human individuals. The CDR3 consists of 13 residues. Germline CDR1 is SGDLS and CDR2 is YYNGEE. The V end was cut by 0 bases, the J end by 0 bases, with 4 bases between. In regard to this clone: The antigen is not known. Other nucleotide sequences in the sample specify the same CDR3.

Findings of the study overall: Few donors limited the genetic and exposure-history diversity represented. Naive subsets generally exceeded memory subsets in estimated richness.

Sequencing used immunoSEQ multiplex PCR; TCRdb keeps in-frame clones, though not all of them. The table lists around 690,000 clones, around 91% of them singletons. The source is a man younger than 35 in good health. Some clones in this sample may be carry-over from other donors' samples. The sequenced sample consisted of memory CD8+ T cells from PBMCs. The sample's subset: CD45RO+ cells pooled with CCR7-negative TemRA cells. This rearrangement joins TRBV9 to TRBJ2-7; D remains ambiguous. The CDR3: CASSVGSSYEQYF. The CDR3 DNA reads as TGTGCCAGCAGCGTAGGGAGCTCCTACGAGCAGTACTTC.